This T cell receptor (beta chain) was found in a study of T cells after yellow fever vaccination. This clonotype showed up many times. TCRdb fed the 5' RACE reads into MiXCR, producing one record per CDR3 protein. The sample includes 110,000 to 150,000 distinct CDR3 sequences, about 7% of them seen just once. From germline, CDR1 is LGHDT and CDR2 YNNKEL (reference sequence). V lost 3 bases, J lost 8 bases, and 9 bases stayed unmatched. The CDR3 is 16 amino acids. The clonotype was recovered from a young man who received the YFV17D yellow fever vaccine. The V and J genes are TRBV3-1 and TRBJ2-1; 11 bases are shared with TRBD2. Source: CD4+ T cells sorted from PBMCs, taken 10 days after the yellow fever booster vaccination. The CDR3 here is CASSQVTSGGTHEQFF. The CDR3 DNA is TGTGCCAGCAGCCAGGTTACTAGCGGGGGAACTCATGAGCAGTTCTTC.